One sample yielded the 10 T cell receptor beta chains listed below, sequenced in a study of T cells after yellow fever vaccination. MiXCR, applied by TCRdb to the 5' RACE reads, yields one record per CDR3 protein. The profile covers around 70,000 distinct CDR3 sequences, with around 6.5% appearing a single time and about 33% taken by the ten largest. The material sequenced was CD8+ T cells sorted from PBMCs, taken 4 to 5 days after the first yellow fever vaccination. The source of these receptors is a man aged 18 to 30 who received the YFV17D yellow fever vaccine.

V is TRBV20-1 and J is TRBJ2-3; 9 nucleotides match TRBD2. The germline gives CDR1 DFQATT, CDR2 SNEGSKA (reference sequence). The CDR3 has 18 amino acids. The DNA for the CDR3 is TGCTGGGCTAGAGAAATTACCAGCGGGGGGCTGAGCACAGATACGCAGTATTTT. This codes for CWAREITSGGLSTDTQYF.

In this sample, this clonotype turned up many times. This chain connects TRBV9 to TRBJ2-3; a possible D gene is TRBD2 (6 bases). CDR3 length equals 13 residues. Germline V lookup: CDR1 SGDLS, CDR2 YYNGEE. The V end was cut by 4 bases, the J end by 4 bases, with 10 bases between. This CDR3 reads CASSPLAPDTQYF. The CDR3 DNA sequence: TGTGCCAGCAGCCCACTAGCACCAGATACGCAGTATTTT.

This clonotype occurred a few times. The chain recombines TRBV10-2 with TRBJ2-2; 8 bases are a match to TRBD2. Trimming removed 8 bases from V and 5 bases from J; junction bases left unmatched: 10. CDR1 is WSHSY, CDR2 SAAADI, per germline. The CDR3 contains 15 residues. The CDR3 DNA sequence: TGCGCCAGCGGCAAGACGGGGGGGCTAACCGGGGAGCTGTTTTTT. Translated, it gives CASGKTGGLTGELFF.

The table lists this clonotype with many counts. The CDR3 DNA reads TGTGCCAGCAGTTACTTGACAGGGGACTCTGGGGCCAACGTCCTGACTTTC. Amino acids: CASSYLTGDSGANVLTF. The chain links TRBV6-5 to TRBJ2-6, with 8 bases matching TRBD1. Germline CDR1 reads MNHEY; CDR2 reads SVGAGI. This CDR3 spans 17 amino acids. After removal of 1 base from V and 0 bases from J, the junction contained 2 bases not matched to a gene.

The gene calls are TRBV4-1 and TRBJ1-1; TRBD1 agrees at 7 bases. Trimming cost V 1 base and J 0 bases; bases outside gene matches: 5. This CDR3 region has 16 residues. Germline CDR1 MGHRA, CDR2 YSYEKL. The CDR3 DNA reads as TGCGCCAGCAGCCAAGCCCTACAGGGGTTGAACACTGAAGCTTTCTTT. This codes for CASSQALQGLNTEAFF.

In its sample, this clonotype was seen a few times. CDR3 loop: CASSYSPKAGELFF. The CDR3 bases are TGTGCCAGCAGTTACTCCCCGAAGGCCGGGGAGCTGTTTTTT. This chain connects TRBV6-5 to TRBJ2-2; D is undetermined. This CDR3 spans 14 amino acids. The V end lost 0 bases, the J end lost 6 bases, and 8 bases lay between the germline ends. Germline CDR1 MNHEY, CDR2 SVGAGI.

This clonotype was seen a handful of times. The V gene is TRBV4-2, the J gene TRBJ1-4; the D gene is possibly TRBD1 (5 bases). V lost 1 base to trimming and J lost 8 bases, with 14 bases between them. The CDR3 loop spans 15 amino acids. CDR1 and CDR2 from the germline V gene are LGHNA and YNFKEQ. CDR3 in amino acids: CASSQVVRDGEKLFF. The CDR3 coding sequence is TGTGCCAGCAGCCAAGTCGTTAGGGACGGAGAAAAACTGTTTTTT.

The table lists this clonotype with many counts. The V call is TRBV4-1, the J call TRBJ2-1, with 8 bases that match TRBD2. The J segment lost 4 bases and the V segment lost 3 bases, leaving 5 bases of the junction unmatched. Germline loops: CDR1 MGHRA, CDR2 YSYEKL. This CDR3 is built from 15 residues. In DNA, the CDR3 is TGCGCCAGCAGCCAGGTGAGACTAGCGTACAATGAGCAGTTCTTC. Residues: CASSQVRLAYNEQFF.

Many counts were recorded for this clonotype. The rearrangement links TRBV4-3 to TRBJ1-3; weak D call: TRBD1 (5 bases). Trimming removed 4 bases from V and 0 bases from J, with 10 bases in between. The germline V gene encodes CDR1 LGHNA and CDR2 YSLEER. The CDR3 extends over 15 amino acids. The CDR3 bases are TGCGCCAGCAGCCCTGACAGCAGCTCTGGAAACACCATATATTTT. Its translation: CASSPDSSSGNTIYF.

The chain combines TRBV6-2 or TRBV6-3 with TRBJ1-1, with D possibly TRBD1 on 6 matching bases. The CDR3 has 14 amino acids. The germline V and J ends were trimmed by 5 bases and 4 bases, with 14 bases remaining between them. Germline CDR1 MNHEY, CDR2 SVGEGT. CDR3 bases: TGTGCCAGCAGTACCACCGGGGGGCTCACTGAAGCTTTCTTT. Its translation is CASSTTGGLTEAFF.